Here is one T cell receptor beta chain with its context. What it binds is not known. Lesional scalp punch biopsies and peripheral blood came from alopecia areata patients. PBMCs yielded sorted CD4+ and CD8+ T cells. Extracted from the samples, RNA was reverse transcribed into cDNA to serve as the sequencing template. Using immunoSEQ multiplex PCR, the repertoire was profiled, and TCRdb retains in-frame clones only, with some absent. The sample comprises 110,000 to 150,000 clones, roughly 64% of which are singletons, and 5% to 7.5% rests with the top ten. The germline V gene encodes CDR1 SQVTM and CDR2 ANQGSEA. V dropped 4 bases and J dropped 3 bases, with 7 bases sitting between them. This CDR3 region has 12 residues. This record belongs to a study of CD8+ T cells in alopecia areata. Overall study: Oral tofacitinib (5 to 10 mg twice daily) was administered to treated patients. Notes on the study in general: Clonality exceeded that of normal scalp in lesional scalp, most notably in alopecia totalis/universalis.

The TCR sequence derives from a human donor with alopecia areata. Sequences were derived from CD4+ T cells sorted from blood, sampled at week 0. The chain has TRBV29-1 and TRBJ1-5; D is undetermined. DNA for the CDR3: TGCAGCGTTGGGAAGGACAATCAGCCCCAGCATTTT. Its translation: CSVGKDNQPQHF.